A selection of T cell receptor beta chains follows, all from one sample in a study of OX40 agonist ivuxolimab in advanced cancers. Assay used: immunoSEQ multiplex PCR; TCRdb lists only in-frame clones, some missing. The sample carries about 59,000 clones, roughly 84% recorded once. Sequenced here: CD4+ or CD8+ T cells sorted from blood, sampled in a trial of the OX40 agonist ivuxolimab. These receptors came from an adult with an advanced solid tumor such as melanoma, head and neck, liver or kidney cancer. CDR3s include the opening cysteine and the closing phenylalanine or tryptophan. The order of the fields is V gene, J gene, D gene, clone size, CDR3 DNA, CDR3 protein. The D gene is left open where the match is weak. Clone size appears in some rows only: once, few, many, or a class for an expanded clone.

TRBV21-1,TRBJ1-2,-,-,TGTGCCAGCAGCCCGGCGGGAGGGGTTAACTATGGCTACACCTTC,CASSPAGGVNYGYTF
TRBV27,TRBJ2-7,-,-,TGTGCCAGCAGTCCCCCGGCTGGGCAGCCTGCCTACGAGCAGTACTTC,CASSPPAGQPAYEQYF
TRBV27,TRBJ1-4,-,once,TGTGCCAGCAGTTTATCGGTACCTGGGGGAAAACTGTTTTTT,CASSLSVPGGKLFF
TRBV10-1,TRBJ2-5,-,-,TGCGCCAGCAGTGAGACGGGTCAGAAGCTTGATCAAGAGACCCAGTACTTC,CASSETGQKLDQETQYF
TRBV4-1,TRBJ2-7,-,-,TGCGCCAGCAGCCAAGGTCCCGGGTACTACGAGCAGTACTTC,CASSQGPGYYEQYF
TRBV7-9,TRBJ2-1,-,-,TGTGCCAGCAGCTTAGGGTCTGGGATAGTGGGGCAGTTCTTC,CASSLGSGIVGQFF
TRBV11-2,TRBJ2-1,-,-,TGTGCCAGCAGCTTAAATTCCGGTAGCGGACTGTACAATGAGCAGTTCTTC,CASSLNSGSGLYNEQFF
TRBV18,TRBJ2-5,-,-,TGTGCCAGCTCACCACTACAAGGCCAAGAGACCCAGTACTTC,CASSPLQGQETQYF
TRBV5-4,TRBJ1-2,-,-,TGTGCCAGCAGCCCCTCCGGACAGAGAGGCTATGGCTACACCTTC,CASSPSGQRGYGYTF
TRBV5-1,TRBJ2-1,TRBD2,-,TGCGCCAGCAGCTTAGCGGGGAATGAGCAGTTCTTC,CASSLAGNEQFF
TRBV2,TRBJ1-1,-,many,TGTGCCGGCAACAGGGACATGAACACTGAAGCTTTCTTT,CAGNRDMNTEAFF
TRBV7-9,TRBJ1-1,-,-,TGTGCCAGCAGCTTAGTAGGGGTGAACACTGAAGCTTTCTTT,CASSLVGVNTEAFF
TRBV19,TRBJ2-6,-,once,TGTGCCATTTCAACTTTAGCCCCCTCTGGGGCCAACGTCCTGACTTTC,CAISTLAPSGANVLTF
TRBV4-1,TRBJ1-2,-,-,TGCGCCAGCAGCCAAAGCCCTCCTCCTACAGGGCTTTATGGCTACACCTTC,CASSQSPPPTGLYGYTF
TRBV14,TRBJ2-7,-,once,TGTGCCAGCAGCCAAGAATCCCACAGTCCCTACGAGCAGTACTTC,CASSQESHSPYEQYF
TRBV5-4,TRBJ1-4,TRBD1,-,TGTGCCAGCAGCCTGGACAGGGTGGGCCCCCAATTT,CASSLDRVGPQF
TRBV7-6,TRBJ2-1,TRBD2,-,TGTGCCAGCAGCCTACTATCGCTAGCGGGGGGGACCAATGAGCAGTTCTTC,CASSLLSLAGGTNEQFF
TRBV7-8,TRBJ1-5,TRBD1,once,TGTGCCAGCAGCTTATTCCCGACAGGGTTAGGCAATCAGCCCCAGCATTTT,CASSLFPTGLGNQPQHF
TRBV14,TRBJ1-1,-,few,TGTGCCAGCAGCCACCGGCACCCTCAGTGGGGAACTGAAGCTTTCTTT,CASSHRHPQWGTEAFF
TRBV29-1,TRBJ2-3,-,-,TGCAGCGTTGCGAGACTAGGCACAGATACGCAGTATTTT,CSVARLGTDTQYF
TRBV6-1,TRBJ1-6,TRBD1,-,TGTGCCAGCAGTGGGCATACAGGGGGGTCCTATAATTCACCCCTCCACTTT,CASSGHTGGSYNSPLHF
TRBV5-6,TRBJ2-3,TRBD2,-,TGTGCCAGCAGCTTGGCCCCGGGGGGGCAGGGAGATACGCAGTATTTT,CASSLAPGGQGDTQYF
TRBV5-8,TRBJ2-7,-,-,TGTGCCAGCAGCCCAAGACTCGGACAGACCTACGAGCAGTACTTC,CASSPRLGQTYEQYF
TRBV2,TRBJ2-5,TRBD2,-,TGTGCCAGCTCGAAGACTAGCGGACAAGAGACCCAGTACTTC,CASSKTSGQETQYF
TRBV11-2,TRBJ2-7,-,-,TGTGCCAGCAGCTTGAGTGTCAGACCTACCGAGCAGTACTTC,CASSLSVRPTEQYF
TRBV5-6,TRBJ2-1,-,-,TGTGCCAGCAGCCCCCCCGGGTCAGGATGGTATGAGCAGTTCTTC,CASSPPGSGWYEQFF
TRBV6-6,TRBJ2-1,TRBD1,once,TGTGCCAGCAGGGACCGGGACAGGGGAAGCAATGAGCAGTTCTTC,CASRDRDRGSNEQFF